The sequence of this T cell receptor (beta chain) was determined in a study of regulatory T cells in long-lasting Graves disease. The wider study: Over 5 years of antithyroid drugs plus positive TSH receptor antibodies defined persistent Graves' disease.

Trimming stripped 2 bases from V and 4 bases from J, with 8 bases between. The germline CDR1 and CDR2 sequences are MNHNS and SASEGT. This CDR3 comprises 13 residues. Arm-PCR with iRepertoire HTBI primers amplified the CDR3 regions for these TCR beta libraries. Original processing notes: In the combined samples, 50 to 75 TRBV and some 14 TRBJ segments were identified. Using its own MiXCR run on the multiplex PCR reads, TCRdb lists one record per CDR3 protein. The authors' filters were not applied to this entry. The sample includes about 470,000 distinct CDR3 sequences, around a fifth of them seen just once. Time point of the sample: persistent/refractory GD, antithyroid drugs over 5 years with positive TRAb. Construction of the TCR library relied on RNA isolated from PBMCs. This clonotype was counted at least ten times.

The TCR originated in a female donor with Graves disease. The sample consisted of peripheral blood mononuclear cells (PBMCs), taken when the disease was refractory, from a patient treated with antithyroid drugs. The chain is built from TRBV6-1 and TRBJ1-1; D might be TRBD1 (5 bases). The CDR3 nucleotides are TGTGCCAGCAGTGAACAGGGTGGCACTGAAGCTTTCTTT. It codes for CASSEQGGTEAFF.